These 21 T cell receptor beta chains originate from one sample sequenced in a study of blood T cell repertoires in COVID-19 (dated by TCRdb to 2019 to 2021). To prepare the library, the immunoSEQ multiplex PCR assay was applied. TCRdb re-hosts the immuneACCESS table, in-frame sequences only. Its copies lack some clones; in the studies checked, an unresolved V gene accounts for under half of them, and the cause for the rest is not known. This sample gives a few hundred thousand clones in total; around 89% of them show up just once. The ten largest clones represent about 2.5% of the sample. The sequenced sample was PBMCs or T cells enriched from blood (not recorded which). The receptors come from a woman aged 40 to 55 with acute COVID-19.

This rearrangement joins TRBV9 to TRBJ2-6, with D possibly TRBD2 on 5 matching bases. V lost 4 bases and J 0 bases, leaving 17 bases between the germline ends. Germline V lookup: CDR1 SGDLS, CDR2 YYNGEE. The CDR3 spans 18 residues. CDR3 loop: CASSLFAGRISGANVLTF. In DNA, the CDR3 is TGTGCCAGCAGCCTCTTTGCGGGCAGGATCTCTGGGGCCAACGTCCTGACTTTC.

V usage is TRBV7-2 and J usage is TRBJ2-7; 10 bases agree with TRBD2. Germline trimming cut 2 bases from V and 3 bases from J; bases unmatched to any gene: 10. CDR1 is SGHTA, CDR2 FQGNSA, per germline. This CDR3 has 17 residues. The CDR3 region has the DNA TGTGCCAGCAGCTTACCACTAGCGGGGCCAACAGACTACGAGCAGTACTTC. This gives the protein CASSLPLAGPTDYEQYF.

The rearrangement joins TRBV2 to TRBJ2-3; 10 bases map to TRBD2. Looked up from germline, CDR1 is SNHLY and CDR2 is FYNNEI. Trimming removed 6 bases from V and 6 bases from J; junction bases left unmatched: 12. The CDR3 contains 16 residues. The chain's CDR3 is CASRNREAGGPDTQYF. The CDR3 DNA reads TGTGCCAGCAGAAACCGGGAAGCGGGGGGGCCGGATACGCAGTATTTT.

The chain uses TRBV10-3 and TRBJ2-5; weak D call: TRBD1 (5 bases). V lost 5 bases, J lost 2 bases, and 12 bases lay in between. From germline, CDR1 is ENHRY and CDR2 SYGVKD. The CDR3 covers 14 residues. The CDR3 protein is CAISIAGIQETQYF. The DNA for the CDR3 is TGTGCCATCAGTATAGCAGGGATACAAGAGACCCAGTACTTC.

J is TRBJ1-4 and V is TRBV11-2; 9 nucleotides agree with TRBD1. Germline values: CDR1 SGHAT, CDR2 FQNNGV. The length of the CDR3 is 15 residues. The V segment lost 5 bases and the J segment 7 bases; nucleotides outside the gene matches: 8. DNA for the CDR3: TGTGCCAGCAGCCTGGGAGGGACAGGGTCTGAAAAACTGTTTTTT. Amino acids: CASSLGGTGSEKLFF.

The chain carries TRBV1 and TRBJ2-7; the tabulated D call, TRBD2, remains unverified against the DNA. TRBV1 is described as a pseudogene. The CDR3 runs 12 residues. The DNA for the CDR3 is TGCACCAGCAGCCAAGGGCGGGGCGAGCAGTACGTC. Protein sequence: CTSSQGRGEQYV.

The chain recombines TRBV19 with TRBJ2-3; 7 bases agree with TRBD1. This CDR3 is built from 14 residues. Trimming cost V 10 bases and J 4 bases; bases outside gene matches: 11. Germline V gene data show CDR1 as LNHDA and CDR2 as SQIVND (reference sequence). The DNA of the CDR3 is TGTGCCACAAAGGGGGCCCCTCAGCCAGATACGCAGTATTTT. Amino acids: CATKGAPQPDTQYF.

This sequence joins TRBV5-1 and TRBJ2-3; 13 bases map to TRBD2. Germline assignment: CDR1 SGHRS and CDR2 YFSETQ. The CDR3 has 17 residues. V gave up 4 bases and J gave up 1 base; unmatched junction bases: 6. This CDR3 is CASSTGTSGMGTDTQYF. As DNA, the CDR3 is TGCGCCAGCAGCACAGGGACTAGCGGGATGGGCACAGATACGCAGTATTTT.

This chain joins TRBV10-3 and TRBJ1-2; D gene uncertain. V was trimmed by 0 bases and J by 8 bases, leaving 7 bases between them. The CDR3 has 12 residues. CDR1 ENHRY and CDR2 SYGVKD come from the germline V gene. CDR3 nucleotides: TGTGCCATCAGTGAGTCTGCGGGGGGCTACACCTTC. Protein: CAISESAGGYTF.

The chain joins TRBV10-3 to TRBJ1-6, with TRBD1 identical over 10 bases. Germline V gives CDR1 ENHRY, CDR2 SYGVKD. The CDR3 consists of 14 residues. The junction had 10 bases not matched to a gene; V was cut back by 10 bases and J by 10 bases. The CDR3 nucleotides are TGTGCCACAGGGAGTGGGACAGGGGTGTCACCCCTCCACTTT. Amino acid sequence: CATGSGTGVSPLHF.

This clone was observed a handful of times. This chain connects TRBV27 to TRBJ1-2, with D maybe TRBD1 (6 bases). Trimming removed 5 bases from V and 0 bases from J, with 13 bases in between. Per germline, CDR1 MNHEY and CDR2 SMNVEV (reference sequence). CDR3 length: 15 amino acids. The CDR3 nucleotides are TGTGCCAGCAGTCCACAGGGCCCAGCTAACTATGGCTACACCTTC. It codes for CASSPQGPANYGYTF.

V gene TRBV29-1 combines with J gene TRBJ1-2; the D gene is possibly TRBD1 (6 bases). The CDR3 has 12 residues. V was trimmed by 6 bases and J by 10 bases, leaving 18 bases between them. Germline V CDR1 and CDR2: SQVTM, ANQGSEA. The CDR3 coding sequence is TGCAGCGTCGCTCAGGGGCCCGTTGACTACACCTTC. As protein: CSVAQGPVDYTF.

The genes are TRBV18 and TRBJ1-2; perhaps TRBD1 as D (6 bases). CDR3 length: 16 amino acids. Germline V gene data show CDR1 as KGHSH and CDR2 as LQKENI. V was cut by 5 bases and J by 3 bases, with 19 bases left in between. The DNA for the CDR3 is TGTGCCAGCTCATCCGAACAGGGCAGCGTTGACTATGGCTACACCTTC. It encodes CASSSEQGSVDYGYTF.

The chain carries TRBV6-5 and TRBJ1-3; tentative D call: TRBD1 (6 bases). The CDR3 loop spans 15 amino acids. Trimming took 2 bases from V and 3 from J, leaving 11 bases between them. Germline loops: CDR1 MNHEY, CDR2 SVGAGI. The CDR3 nucleotides read TGTGCCAGCAGTTACACGGGGACACTTGGAAACACCATATATTTT. This gives the protein CASSYTGTLGNTIYF.

This clone has only one observation. This chain links TRBV5-5 with TRBJ1-1, with a possible D match to TRBD1 (5 bases). Looked up from germline, CDR1 is SGHKS and CDR2 is YYEKEE (reference sequence). This CDR3 is built from 16 residues. Between the trimmed V and J ends, which lost 5 bases and 1 base, there was a span of 18 bases. The CDR3 DNA reads TGTGCCAGCAGTTCCGAACAAATAACAGGGAACACTGAAGCTTTCTTT. It specifies CASSSEQITGNTEAFF.

The rearrangement joins TRBV5-4 to TRBJ2-3; D may be TRBD2 (6 bases). The ends were cut back, 4 bases at V and 2 bases at J, with 20 bases in the middle. The CDR3 consists of 17 residues. CDR1 is SGHNT and CDR2 is YYREEE in the germline V gene (reference sequence). The CDR3 sequence is CASSLVRVGGNTDTQYF. The CDR3 region has the DNA TGTGCCAGCAGCCTGGTGAGAGTTGGCGGGAACACAGATACGCAGTATTTT. Variable domain in full (rest from reference TRBV5-4 and TRBJ2-3): ETGVTQSPTHLIKTRGQQVTLRCSSQSGHNTVSWYQQALGQGPQFIFQYYREEENGRGNFPPRFSGLQFPNYSSELNVNALELDDSALYLCASSLVRVGGNTDTQYFGPGTRLTVL.

This chain joins TRBV9 and TRBJ2-2; 9 bases match TRBD2. CDR1 is SGDLS, CDR2 YYNGEE, per germline. CDR3 length: 21 residues. V dropped 4 bases and J dropped 5; count of bases not matched to a gene: 24. DNA of the CDR3: TGTGCCAGCAGCATGGAGGGCCTCCGCTTTGCGGGGGGGCCGCATACCGGGGAGCTGTTTTTT. Amino acid sequence: CASSMEGLRFAGGPHTGELFF.

The chain joins TRBV5-1 to TRBJ2-1; 11 nucleotides match TRBD2. Germline CDR1 and CDR2: SGHRS and YFSETQ. Unmatched junction bases numbered 5, after V lost 1 base and J lost 8 bases. This CDR3 has 15 amino acids. CDR3 protein: CASSLTSGRIYEQFF. CDR3 coding DNA: TGCGCCAGCAGCTTGACTAGCGGGAGAATCTATGAGCAGTTCTTC.

The chain couples TRBV7-9 to TRBJ1-1; D uncertain. The CDR3 has 14 residues. Trimming took off 8 bases at V and 4 bases at J, with 17 bases between the two ends. CDR1 and CDR2 (germline): SEHNR, FQNEAQ (reference sequence). CDR3 nucleotide sequence: TGTGCCAGCCGATTTATGGGTGCGGGCACTGAAGCTTTCTTT. Translation: CASRFMGAGTEAFF. The full variable domain, with the rest looked up from reference TRBV7-9 and TRBJ1-1, is DTGVSQNPRHKITKRGQNVTFRCDPISEHNRLYWYRQTLGQGPEFLTYFQNEAQLEKSRLLSDRFSAERPKGSFSTLEIQRTEQGDSAMYLCASRFMGAGTEAFFGQGTRLTVV.

The chain has TRBV24-1 and TRBJ2-5, with TRBD2 matching 7 bases. V was pared by 3 bases and J by 5 bases, with 5 bases of the junction left unmatched. Per the germline V gene, CDR1 is KGHDR and CDR2 is SFDVKD. The CDR3 runs 14 residues. The CDR3 DNA follows: TGTGCCACCAGTGATGGAGTGGGGGGGGAGACCCAGTACTTC. Amino acid sequence: CATSDGVGGETQYF.

V usage is TRBV7-9 and J usage is TRBJ1-2; D may be TRBD1 (5 bases). Trimming shortened V by 5 bases and J by 0 bases, and 16 bases separated the two germline ends. The CDR3 is 16 residues long. Per germline, CDR1 SEHNR and CDR2 FQNEAQ (reference sequence). The CDR3 coding sequence is TGTGCCAGCAGCCCCTTCCAGACAGATTCTAACTATGGCTACACCTTC. Its protein is CASSPFQTDSNYGYTF.